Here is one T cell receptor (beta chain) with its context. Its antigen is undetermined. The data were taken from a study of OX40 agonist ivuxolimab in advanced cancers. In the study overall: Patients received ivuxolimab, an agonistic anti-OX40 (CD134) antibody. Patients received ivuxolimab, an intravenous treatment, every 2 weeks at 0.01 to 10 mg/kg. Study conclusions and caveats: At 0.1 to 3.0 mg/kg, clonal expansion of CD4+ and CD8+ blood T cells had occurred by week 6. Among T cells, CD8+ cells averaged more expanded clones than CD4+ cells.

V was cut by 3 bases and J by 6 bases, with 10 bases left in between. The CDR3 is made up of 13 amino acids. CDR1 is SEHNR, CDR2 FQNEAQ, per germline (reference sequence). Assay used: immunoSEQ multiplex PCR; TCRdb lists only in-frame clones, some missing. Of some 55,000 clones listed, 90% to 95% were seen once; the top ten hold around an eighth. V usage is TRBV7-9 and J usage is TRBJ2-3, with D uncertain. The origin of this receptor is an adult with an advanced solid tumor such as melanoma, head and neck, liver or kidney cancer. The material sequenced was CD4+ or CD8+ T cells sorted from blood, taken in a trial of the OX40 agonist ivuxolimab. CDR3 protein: CASSLKGTDTQYF. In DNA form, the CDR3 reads TGTGCCAGCAGCTTGAAGGGAACGGATACGCAGTATTTT. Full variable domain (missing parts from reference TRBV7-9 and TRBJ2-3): DTGVSQNPRHKITKRGQNVTFRCDPISEHNRLYWYRQTLGQGPEFLTYFQNEAQLEKSRLLSDRFSAERPKGSFSTLEIQRTEQGDSAMYLCASSLKGTDTQYFGPGTRLTVL.